This TCR beta chain was sequenced during a study of OX40 agonist ivuxolimab in advanced cancers. Study information: Given to patients was ivuxolimab, an agonistic anti-OX40 (CD134) antibody. Partial responses were achieved by three patients, of whom one had hepatocellular carcinoma and two had cutaneous melanoma.

As regards this clone: Its specificity is unknown.

Findings of the study overall: In CD8+ T cells, expanded clones were on average more numerous than in CD4+. Among the nonresponders, some also had low normalized T-cell clonal expansion.

Sequencing used immunoSEQ multiplex PCR; TCRdb keeps in-frame clones, though not all of them. The sample yields about 77,000 clones, 94% seen once. V was clipped by 3 bases and J by 8 bases, with 8 bases between them. From germline, CDR1 is MNHEY and CDR2 SMNVEV (reference sequence). The CDR3 is made up of 12 amino acids. The chain combines TRBV27 with TRBJ2-1; D is unresolved. Sequenced here: CD4+ or CD8+ T cells sorted from blood, sampled in a trial of the OX40 agonist ivuxolimab. This receptor was identified in an adult with an advanced solid tumor such as melanoma, head and neck, liver or kidney cancer. The CDR3 DNA is TGTGCCAGCAGTTTCTCACGTGATGAGCAGTTCTTC. It encodes CASSFSRDEQFF.